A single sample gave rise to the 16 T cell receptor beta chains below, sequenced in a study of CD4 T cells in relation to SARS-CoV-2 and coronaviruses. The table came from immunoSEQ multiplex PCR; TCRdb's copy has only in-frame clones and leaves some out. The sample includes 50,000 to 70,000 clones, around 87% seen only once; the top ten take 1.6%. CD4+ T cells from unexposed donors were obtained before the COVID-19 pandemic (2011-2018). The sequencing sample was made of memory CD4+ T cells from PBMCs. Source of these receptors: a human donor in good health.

CDR3 bases: TGTGCCAGCAGGGGGGACAGGGGGGGTCCGGAGACCCAGTACTTC. This translates into CASRGDRGGPETQYF. The chain joins TRBV2 to TRBJ2-5; 11 bases align to TRBD1. CDR1 and CDR2 (germline): SNHLY, FYNNEI. Trimming took 6 bases from V and 5 from J; bases not matched to a gene: 8. This CDR3 contains 15 residues.

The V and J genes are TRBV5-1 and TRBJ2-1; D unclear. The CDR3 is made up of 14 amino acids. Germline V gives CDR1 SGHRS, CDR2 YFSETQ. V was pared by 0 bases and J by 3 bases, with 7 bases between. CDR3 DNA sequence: TGCGCCAGCAGCTTGGAAGGAGACTACAATGAGCAGTTCTTC. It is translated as CASSLEGDYNEQFF.

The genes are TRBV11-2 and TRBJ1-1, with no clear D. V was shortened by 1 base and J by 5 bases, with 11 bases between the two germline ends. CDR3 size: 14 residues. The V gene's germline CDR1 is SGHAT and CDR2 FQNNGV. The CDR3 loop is CASSLVGMGTEAFF. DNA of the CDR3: TGTGCCAGCAGCTTAGTTGGGATGGGGACTGAAGCTTTCTTT.

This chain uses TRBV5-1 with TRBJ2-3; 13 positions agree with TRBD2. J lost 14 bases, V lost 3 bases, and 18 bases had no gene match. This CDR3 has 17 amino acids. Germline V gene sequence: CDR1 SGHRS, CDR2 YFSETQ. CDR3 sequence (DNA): TGCGCCAGCAGCTCCCCGGGACTAGCGGGACGGAACGGAGGTCCGTATTTT. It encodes CASSSPGLAGRNGGPYF.

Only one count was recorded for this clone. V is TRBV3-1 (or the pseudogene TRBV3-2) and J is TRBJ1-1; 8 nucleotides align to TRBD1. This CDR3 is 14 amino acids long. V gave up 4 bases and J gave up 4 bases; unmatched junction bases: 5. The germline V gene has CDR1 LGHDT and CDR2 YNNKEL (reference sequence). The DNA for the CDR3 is TGTGCCAGCAGCCGCGGGACAGGTACCACTGAAGCTTTCTTT. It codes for CASSRGTGTTEAFF.

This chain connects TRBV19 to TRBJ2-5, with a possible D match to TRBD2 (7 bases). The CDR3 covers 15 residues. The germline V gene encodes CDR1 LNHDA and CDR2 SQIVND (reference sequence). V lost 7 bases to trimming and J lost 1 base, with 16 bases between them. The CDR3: CASNPRGGLQETQYF. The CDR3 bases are TGTGCCAGTAACCCAAGGGGGGGCCTCCAAGAGACCCAGTACTTC.

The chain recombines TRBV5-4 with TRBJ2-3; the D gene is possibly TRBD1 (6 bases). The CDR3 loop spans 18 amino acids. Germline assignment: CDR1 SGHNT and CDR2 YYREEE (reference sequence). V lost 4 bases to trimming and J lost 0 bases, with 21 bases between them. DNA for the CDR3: TGTGCCAGCAGCGGGGGCCACGGGGTAAGGCTGAGCACAGATACGCAGTATTTT. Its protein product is CASSGGHGVRLSTDTQYF. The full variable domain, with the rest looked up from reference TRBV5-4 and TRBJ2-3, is ETGVTQSPTHLIKTRGQQVTLRCSSQSGHNTVSWYQQALGQGPQFIFQYYREEENGRGNFPPRFSGLQFPNYSSELNVNALELDDSALYLCASSGGHGVRLSTDTQYFGPGTRLTVL.

The DNA of the CDR3 is TGTGCCAGCAGCCCAGGGACTAGCGGGAGCGATGAGCAGTTCTTC. The encoded protein is CASSPGTSGSDEQFF. The chain has TRBV7-3 and TRBJ2-1, with 14 bases fitting TRBD2. V dropped 5 bases and J dropped 8; count of bases not matched to a gene: 5. This CDR3 is built from 15 residues. Germline V CDR1 and CDR2: SGHTA, FQGTGA.

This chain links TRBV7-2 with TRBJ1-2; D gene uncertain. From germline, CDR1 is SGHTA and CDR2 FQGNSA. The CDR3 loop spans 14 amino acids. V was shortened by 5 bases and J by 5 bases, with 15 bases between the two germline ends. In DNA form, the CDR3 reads TGTGCCAGCAGCCCCGCCTTACCGGGGTATGGCTACACCTTC. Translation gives CASSPALPGYGYTF.

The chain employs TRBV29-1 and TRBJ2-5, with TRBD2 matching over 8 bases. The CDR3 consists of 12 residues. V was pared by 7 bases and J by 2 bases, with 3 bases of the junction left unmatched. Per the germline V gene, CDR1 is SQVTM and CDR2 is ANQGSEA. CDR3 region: CSATSGQETQYF. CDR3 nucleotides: TGCAGCGCTACTAGCGGTCAAGAGACCCAGTACTTC.

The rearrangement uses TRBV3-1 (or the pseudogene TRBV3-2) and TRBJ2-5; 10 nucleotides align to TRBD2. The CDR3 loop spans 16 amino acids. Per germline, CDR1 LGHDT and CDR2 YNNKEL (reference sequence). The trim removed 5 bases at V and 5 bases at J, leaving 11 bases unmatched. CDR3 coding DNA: TGTGCCAGCAGCGGGAGAGCGGGGGGGCCGCGGGAGACCCAGTACTTC. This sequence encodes CASSGRAGGPRETQYF.

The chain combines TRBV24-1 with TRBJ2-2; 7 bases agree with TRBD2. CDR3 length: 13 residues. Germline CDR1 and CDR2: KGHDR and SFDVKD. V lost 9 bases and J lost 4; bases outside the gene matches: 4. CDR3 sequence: CATGREGTGELFF. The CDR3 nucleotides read TGTGCCACCGGCAGGGAGGGCACCGGGGAGCTGTTTTTT.

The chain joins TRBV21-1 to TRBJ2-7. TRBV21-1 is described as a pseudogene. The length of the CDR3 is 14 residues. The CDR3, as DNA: TGTGCCAGCAGCAAAGCAGGGATATGGTACGAGCAGTACTTC. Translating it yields CASSKAGIWYEQYF.

CDR3 amino acids: CASSLNFLTGYTF. As DNA, the CDR3 is TGTGCCAGCAGTTTAAACTTTTTAACGGGCTACACCTTC. The chain combines TRBV12-3 or TRBV12-4 with TRBJ1-2; D ambiguous. Trimming left V 2 bases short and J 8 bases short, with 12 bases between. CDR3 length: 13 residues.

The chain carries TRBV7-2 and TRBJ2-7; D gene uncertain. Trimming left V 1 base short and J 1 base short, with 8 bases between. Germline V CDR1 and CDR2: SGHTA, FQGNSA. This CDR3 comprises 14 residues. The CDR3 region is CASSLESVSYEQYF. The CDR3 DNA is TGTGCCAGCAGCTTAGAATCGGTATCCTACGAGCAGTACTTC.

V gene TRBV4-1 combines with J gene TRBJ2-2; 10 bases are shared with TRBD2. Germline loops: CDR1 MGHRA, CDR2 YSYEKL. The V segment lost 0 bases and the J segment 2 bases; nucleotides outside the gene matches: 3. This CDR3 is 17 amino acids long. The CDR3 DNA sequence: TGCGCCAGCAGCCAAGAGGTAGCGGGGGGTAACACCGGGGAGCTGTTTTTT. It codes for CASSQEVAGGNTGELFF.